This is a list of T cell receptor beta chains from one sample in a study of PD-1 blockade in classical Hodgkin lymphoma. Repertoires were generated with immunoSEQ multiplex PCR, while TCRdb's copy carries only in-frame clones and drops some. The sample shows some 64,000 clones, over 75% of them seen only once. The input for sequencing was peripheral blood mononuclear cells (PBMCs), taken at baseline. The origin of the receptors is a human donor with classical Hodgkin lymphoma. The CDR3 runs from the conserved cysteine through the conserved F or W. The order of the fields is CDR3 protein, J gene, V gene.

CDR3: CASRMWGASEGYTF
J: TRBJ1-2
V: TRBV6-1

CDR3: CASIGPEAFF
J: TRBJ1-1
V: TRBV19

CDR3: CASSALDTQYF
J: TRBJ2-3
V: TRBV2

CDR3: CASSSLTGLAYGYTF
J: TRBJ1-2
V: TRBV27

CDR3: CASRASATGQSYEQYF
J: TRBJ2-7
V: TRBV27

CDR3: CASSARLGTAYEQYF
J: TRBJ2-7
V: TRBV7-6

CDR3: CASSSPGGQDTGELFF
J: TRBJ2-2
V: TRBV6-6

CDR3: CASSVGTSNQPQHF
J: TRBJ1-5
V: TRBV13

CDR3: CSVERTTGELFF
J: TRBJ2-2
V: TRBV29-1

CDR3: CASTPKGQAEHYGYTF
J: TRBJ1-2
V: TRBV25-1

CDR3: CASSLVGDYEQYF
J: TRBJ2-7
V: TRBV7-9

CDR3: CASSGDFQETQYF
J: TRBJ2-5
V: TRBV6-5

CDR3: CASSEGVSSSTDTQYF
J: TRBJ2-3
V: TRBV6-1

CDR3: CASSTQVQSSYEQYF
J: TRBJ2-7
V: TRBV7-9

CDR3: CASSPRTLQETQYF
J: TRBJ2-5
V: TRBV7-9

CDR3: CASSSGPLGSNQPQHF
J: TRBJ1-5
V: TRBV7-9